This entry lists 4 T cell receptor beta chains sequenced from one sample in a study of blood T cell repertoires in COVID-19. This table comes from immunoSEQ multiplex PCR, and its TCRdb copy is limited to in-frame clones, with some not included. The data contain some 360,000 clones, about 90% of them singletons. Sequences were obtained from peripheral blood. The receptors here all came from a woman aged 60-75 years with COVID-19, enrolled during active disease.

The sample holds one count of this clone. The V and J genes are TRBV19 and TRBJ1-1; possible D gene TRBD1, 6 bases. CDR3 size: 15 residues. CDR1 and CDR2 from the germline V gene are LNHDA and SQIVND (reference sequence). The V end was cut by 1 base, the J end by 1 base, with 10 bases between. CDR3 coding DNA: TGTGCCAGTAGTATAGTCTGGACAGCGAACACTGAAGCTTTCTTT. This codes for CASSIVWTANTEAFF.

The CDR3 sequence is CASTLRASNTGELFF. DNA of the CDR3: TGTGCCAGCACCCTCAGGGCATCGAACACCGGGGAGCTGTTTTTT. The chain links TRBV6-5 to TRBJ2-2, with D tentatively TRBD1 (5 bases). Germline V lookup: CDR1 MNHEY, CDR2 SVGAGI. CDR3 length: 15 amino acids. V lost 7 bases, J lost 0 bases, and 12 bases lay in between.

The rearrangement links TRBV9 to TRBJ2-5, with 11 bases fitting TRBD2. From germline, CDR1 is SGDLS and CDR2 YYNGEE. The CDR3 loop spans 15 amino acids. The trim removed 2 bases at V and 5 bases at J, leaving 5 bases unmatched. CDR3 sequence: CASSVSGGAVETQYF. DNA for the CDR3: TGTGCCAGCAGCGTTAGCGGGGGGGCTGTCGAGACCCAGTACTTC.

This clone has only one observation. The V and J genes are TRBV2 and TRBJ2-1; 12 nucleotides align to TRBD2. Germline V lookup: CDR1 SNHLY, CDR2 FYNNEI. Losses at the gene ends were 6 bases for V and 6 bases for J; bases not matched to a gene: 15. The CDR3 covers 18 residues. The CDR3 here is CASSALGVVLAGGNEQFF. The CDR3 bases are TGTGCCAGCAGCGCCCTCGGCGTAGTACTAGCGGGGGGCAATGAGCAGTTCTTC.